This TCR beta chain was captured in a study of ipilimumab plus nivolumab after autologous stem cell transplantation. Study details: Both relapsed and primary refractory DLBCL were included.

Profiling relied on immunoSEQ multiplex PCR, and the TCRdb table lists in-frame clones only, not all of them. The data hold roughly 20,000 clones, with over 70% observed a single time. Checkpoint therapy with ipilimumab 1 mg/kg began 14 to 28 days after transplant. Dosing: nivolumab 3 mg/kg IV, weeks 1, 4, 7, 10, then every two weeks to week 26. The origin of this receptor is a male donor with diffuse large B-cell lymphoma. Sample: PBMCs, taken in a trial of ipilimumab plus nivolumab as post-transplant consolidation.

DNA of the CDR3: TGTGCCAGCAGCTTAAAGTTTGAGGTGCACACCGGGGAGCTGTTTTTT. It yields the protein CASSLKFEVHTGELFF. This chain connects TRBV7-3 to TRBJ2-2; D remains unclear. The V gene lost 1 base and the J gene lost 3 bases, with 12 bases spanning the gap. Germline CDR1 reads SGHTA; CDR2 reads FQGTGA. This CDR3 spans 16 amino acids.